The 30 T cell receptor beta chains given below trace back to one sample, sequenced in a study of cytomegalovirus exposure and HLA in healthy donors. The method was immunoSEQ multiplex PCR; TCRdb's version includes in-frame clones alone and lacks a portion of them. There are 80,000 to 95,000 clones in the sample; 85% to 95% occur only once, and about 1.1% lies in the top ten. Sample: PBMCs. The origin of the receptors is a woman younger than 45 in good health and CMV-seropositive.

CDR3 DNA: TGTGCCAGCAGGGGGCGGCGAACAGTCCAAGAGACCCAGTACTTC. Translated, it gives CASRGRRTVQETQYF. The chain combines TRBV6-4 with TRBJ2-5, with D possibly being TRBD1 (5 bases). The V gene's germline CDR1 is MRHNA and CDR2 SNTAGT. The CDR3 has 15 amino acids. With 6 bases removed from V and 1 base from J, the gap between germline ends came to 15 bases.

This clone was counted a single time. J is TRBJ2-7 and V is TRBV5-4; 8 bases map to TRBD2. V lost 0 bases to trimming and J lost 3 bases; unmatched junction nucleotides: 2. The V gene's germline CDR1 is SGHNT and CDR2 YYREEE (reference sequence). CDR3 length: 14 residues. CDR3 DNA: TGTGCCAGCAGCTTGGAAGGGACTAGCTACGAGCAGTACTTC. Translating gives CASSLEGTSYEQYF.

About this clone: At one end, the junction sequence differs from germline, possibly due to a read error. The rearrangement links TRBV25-1 to TRBJ2-5, with D perhaps TRBD1 (6 bases). The CDR3 has 14 residues. Germline V gives CDR1 MGHDK, CDR2 SYGVNS. The CDR3 DNA follows: TGTGCCAGCAGTGAGGTCCGGGGACAAGAGACCCGGTACTTC. This gives the protein CASSEVRGQETRYF.

This clone was seen just once. An end of the junction does not agree with germline; a read error may underlie this. CDR3 nucleotide sequence: TGTGCCAGCAGCGTAGGGCTAGCGGGAGTAAAACTCTTC. This sequence encodes CASSVGLAGVKLF. V gene TRBV9 combines with J gene TRBJ2-1; 10 nucleotides match TRBD2. The CDR3 sequence is 13 residues long. From germline, CDR1 is SGDLS and CDR2 YYNGEE. The complete variable domain, with remaining parts taken from reference TRBV9 and TRBJ2-1, reads DSGVTQTPKHLITATGQRVTLRCSPRSGDLSVYWYQQSLDQGLQFLIQYYNGEERAKGNILERFSAQQFPDLHSELNLSSLELGDSALYFCASSVGLAGVKLFGPGTRLTVL.

This CDR3 reads CASSEGLRTDTQYF. For the CDR3, the DNA is TGTGCCAGCAGCGAAGGACTTCGCACAGATACGCAGTATTTT. V usage is TRBV9 and J usage is TRBJ2-3, with D maybe TRBD2 (5 bases). Per germline, CDR1 SGDLS and CDR2 YYNGEE. CDR3 length equals 14 residues. Trimming shortened V by 3 bases and J by 1 base, and 9 bases separated the two germline ends. Together with reference TRBV9 and TRBJ2-3, the CDR3 gives the full variable domain: DSGVTQTPKHLITATGQRVTLRCSPRSGDLSVYWYQQSLDQGLQFLIQYYNGEERAKGNILERFSAQQFPDLHSELNLSSLELGDSALYFCASSEGLRTDTQYFGPGTRLTVL.

The chain couples TRBV4-3 to TRBJ2-7, with D possibly matching TRBD1 (6 bases). The CDR3 runs 14 residues. Trimming shortened V by 0 bases and J by 2 bases, and 8 bases separated the two germline ends. Germline values: CDR1 LGHNA, CDR2 YSLEER. The CDR3 loop is CASSQDQGPYEQYF. As DNA, the CDR3 is TGCGCCAGCAGCCAAGATCAGGGGCCCTACGAGCAGTACTTC.

This clone was seen just once. The chain combines TRBV19 with TRBJ2-3; 15 bases agree with TRBD2. Unmatched junction bases numbered 11, after V lost 9 bases and J lost 4 bases. Germline CDR1 and CDR2: LNHDA and SQIVND (reference sequence). This CDR3 contains 17 residues. This chain's CDR3 is CASGTPGLAGGADTQYF. The CDR3 DNA is TGTGCCAGCGGAACGCCGGGACTAGCGGGAGGAGCAGATACGCAGTATTTT. Complete variable domain (other parts from reference TRBV19 and TRBJ2-3): DGGITQSPKYLFRKEGQNVTLSCEQNLNHDAMYWYRQDPGQGLRLIYYSQIVNDFQKGDIAEGYSVSREKKESFPLTVTSAQKNPTAFYLCASGTPGLAGGADTQYFGPGTRLTVL.

This chain connects TRBV4-2 to TRBJ1-2; D may be TRBD1 (5 bases). This CDR3 region has 14 residues. V gave up 1 base and J gave up 4 bases, with 10 bases separating them. Germline CDR1 LGHNA, CDR2 YNFKEQ. CDR3 nucleotide sequence: TGTGCCAGCAGCCAAGCAGGGTATGGCTATGGCTACACCTTC. It encodes CASSQAGYGYGYTF.

V and J are TRBV7-2 and TRBJ1-5, with a possible D match to TRBD1 (5 bases). The CDR3 runs 15 residues. Germline V gene lookup returns CDR1 SGHTA and CDR2 FQGNSA. Trimming left V 0 bases short and J 2 bases short, with 8 bases between. CDR3 amino acids: CASSLAGVGNQPQHF. The CDR3 DNA is TGTGCCAGCAGCTTAGCAGGGGTTGGCAATCAGCCCCAGCATTTT.

The genes are TRBV6-1 and TRBJ1-2; D gene ambiguous. CDR1 MNHNS and CDR2 SASEGT come from the germline V gene. The germline V and J ends were trimmed by 3 bases and 5 bases, with 13 bases remaining between them. The CDR3 totals 14 residues. The CDR3 spells CASSEGSSRYGYTF. The CDR3 DNA reads as TGTGCCAGCAGTGAGGGGAGCTCTCGGTATGGCTACACCTTC.

CDR3 protein: CASSRGQGVYEQYF. The CDR3 nucleotides read TGTGCCAGCAGCCGGGGACAGGGGGTTTACGAGCAGTACTTC. The chain carries TRBV5-6 and TRBJ2-7; 11 bases map to TRBD1. Losses at the gene ends were 4 bases for V and 4 bases for J; bases not matched to a gene: 4. Looked up from germline, CDR1 is SGHDT and CDR2 is YYEEEE. The CDR3 is made up of 14 amino acids.

The chain links TRBV7-3 to TRBJ1-2; D possibly corresponds to TRBD1 (6 bases). Trimming stripped 5 bases from V and 8 bases from J, with 18 bases between. This CDR3 region has 14 residues. Per the germline V gene, CDR1 is SGHTA and CDR2 is FQGTGA. The CDR3 loop is CASSTFPGVSGYTF. CDR3 coding DNA: TGTGCCAGCAGCACCTTCCCAGGGGTTTCGGGCTACACCTTC.

V usage is TRBV5-6 and J usage is TRBJ2-7, with TRBD2 matching 9 bases. In germline, CDR1 is SGHDT, CDR2 YYEEEE. This CDR3 is built from 14 residues. With 2 bases clipped from V and 4 bases from J, the junction kept 4 bases outside the gene matches. The DNA for the CDR3 is TGTGCCAGCAGCTTCGGGACTAGCACTTACGAGCAGTACTTC. It codes for CASSFGTSTYEQYF.

The rearrangement joins TRBV30 to TRBJ2-1; D might be TRBD2 (5 bases). CDR1 is GTSNPN and CDR2 is SVGIG in the germline V gene (reference sequence). The CDR3 runs to 12 residues. V lost 1 base to trimming and J lost 8 bases, with 9 bases between them. The CDR3 DNA reads as TGTGCCTGGAGTGGGACTGTAGATGAGCAGTTCTTC. Its translation is CAWSGTVDEQFF.

This chain uses TRBV29-1 with TRBJ2-1; 11 bases are a match to TRBD2. Germline V lookup: CDR1 SQVTM, CDR2 ANQGSEA. The CDR3 is 16 amino acids. Trimming cost V 6 bases and J 0 bases; bases outside gene matches: 7. The CDR3 loop reads CSVDHSGRGSYNEQFF. The CDR3 DNA reads TGCAGCGTGGATCATAGCGGGAGGGGCTCCTACAATGAGCAGTTCTTC.

J is TRBJ2-7 and V is TRBV7-2, with no clear D. Trimming removed 2 bases at V and 5 bases at J, with 16 bases between. The CDR3 length is 15 residues. Germline values: CDR1 SGHTA, CDR2 FQGNSA. The chain's CDR3 is CASSLSFQRLNEQYF. As DNA, the CDR3 is TGTGCCAGCAGCTTAAGCTTTCAGCGCTTGAACGAGCAGTACTTC.

The chain carries TRBV29-1 and TRBJ2-4, with D tentatively TRBD1 (8 bases). V shed 3 bases and J shed 6 bases, with 15 bases lying between them. This CDR3 comprises 14 residues. CDR1 and CDR2 from the germline V gene are SQVTM and ANQGSEA. In DNA form, the CDR3 reads TGCAGCGTTGACGTGACAGGGGAGGGAAACATTCAGTACTTC. As protein: CSVDVTGEGNIQYF.

This clone was observed a few times. The chain links TRBV9 to TRBJ2-5; a possible D gene is TRBD1 (5 bases). V dropped 0 bases and J dropped 2 bases, with 14 bases sitting between them. Germline CDR1 SGDLS, CDR2 YYNGEE. The CDR3 has 16 amino acids. The CDR3 loop reads CASSVGAGQRQETQYF. The CDR3 DNA follows: TGTGCCAGCAGCGTAGGCGCAGGGCAGAGGCAAGAGACCCAGTACTTC.

The J gene is TRBJ2-1, the V gene TRBV6-6; 7 positions agree with TRBD2. CDR1 is MNHNY, CDR2 SVGAGI, per germline (reference sequence). The CDR3 runs to 15 residues. J gave up 10 bases and V 6 bases, and 15 bases lay outside the gene matches. The DNA for the CDR3 is TGTGCCAGCAGCTCCATGGGGGGGGGAATGAGAGAGCAGTTCTTC. This sequence encodes CASSSMGGGMREQFF.

The J gene is TRBJ2-7, the V gene TRBV6-5; 8 bases fit TRBD1. V lost 5 bases, J lost 6 bases, and 12 bases stayed unmatched. CDR1 is MNHEY, CDR2 SVGAGI, per germline. The length of the CDR3 is 15 residues. CDR3 DNA sequence: TGTGCCAGCAGTAAGTCGGACAGGGTAGGGGCCGAGCAGTACTTC. It is translated as CASSKSDRVGAEQYF.

This rearrangement joins TRBV6-1 to TRBJ2-3, with D uncertain. The V and J ends lost 4 bases and 0 bases respectively, with 8 bases between them. This CDR3 region has 14 residues. Germline CDR1 reads MNHNS; CDR2 reads SASEGT. This CDR3 reads CASSAKTSTDTQYF. The CDR3, as DNA: TGTGCCAGCAGTGCTAAGACAAGCACAGATACGCAGTATTTT.

The V call is TRBV5-4, the J call TRBJ2-3, with a tentative D call TRBD2 (6 bases). The germline V gene encodes CDR1 SGHNT and CDR2 YYREEE (reference sequence). This CDR3 region has 16 residues. V was cut by 4 bases and J by 4 bases, with 19 bases left in between. CDR3 DNA: TGTGCCAGCAGCGCGGGACCACAAATCACCGCAGATACGCAGTATTTT. It specifies CASSAGPQITADTQYF.

The V call is TRBV29-1, the J call TRBJ1-1, with D uncertain. Germline values: CDR1 SQVTM, CDR2 ANQGSEA. The CDR3 spans 13 residues. Trimming removed 2 bases from V and 2 bases from J, with 9 bases in between. Here the CDR3 DNA reads TGCAGCGTTGAAAGAGTTTCCAACACTGAAGCTTTCTTT. The encoded protein is CSVERVSNTEAFF.

The chain carries TRBV4-2 and TRBJ2-7; D may be TRBD2 (6 bases). V was clipped by 0 bases and J by 2 bases, with 11 bases between them. The CDR3 length is 15 residues. Germline CDR1 LGHNA, CDR2 YNFKEQ. CDR3 bases: TGTGCCAGCAGCCAAGAGCCCGGGGGTACCTACGAGCAGTACTTC. Amino acid sequence: CASSQEPGGTYEQYF.

The J gene is TRBJ2-7, the V gene TRBV28; TRBD2 agrees at 8 bases. With V trimmed by 7 bases and J by 3 bases, 11 bases remained unmatched. CDR3 size: 15 residues. Per germline, CDR1 MDHEN and CDR2 SYDVKM. The DNA for the CDR3 is TGTGCCAGCATTCCCGGGGGGGACCTTTTCTACGAGCAGTACTTC. It specifies CASIPGGDLFYEQYF.

This chain uses TRBV6-6 with TRBJ1-2, with a weak D call TRBD1 (6 bases). V lost 10 bases, J lost 8 bases, and 23 bases lay in between. This CDR3 has 14 residues. Germline V gene lookup returns CDR1 MNHNY and CDR2 SVGAGI (reference sequence). CDR3 nucleotides: TGTGCCACCTCAGGGGATACGGTCGGCAGAGGCTACACCTTC. This sequence encodes CATSGDTVGRGYTF.

The rearrangement joins TRBV30 to TRBJ1-1; no reliable D call. V was shortened by 2 bases and J by 3 bases, with 7 bases between the two germline ends. The CDR3 spans 12 residues. From germline, CDR1 is GTSNPN and CDR2 SVGIG (reference sequence). CDR3 nucleotide sequence: TGTGCCTGGAGTCCGGGAGACACTGAAGCTTTCTTT. Translated: CAWSPGDTEAFF.

CDR3 loop: CASSHRTSGLSQETQYF. In DNA form, the CDR3 reads TGTGCCAGCAGCCACCGGACTAGCGGTCTTTCTCAAGAGACCCAGTACTTC. This chain connects TRBV11-2 to TRBJ2-5, with TRBD2 matching over 10 bases. Germline V gives CDR1 SGHAT, CDR2 FQNNGV. The ends lost 5 bases at V and 2 bases at J; junction bases unmatched: 11. This CDR3 contains 17 residues.

The rearrangement links TRBV7-2 to TRBJ2-5; 12 bases are a match to TRBD2. This CDR3 spans 18 amino acids. The germline CDR1 and CDR2 sequences are SGHTA and FQGNSA. The V segment lost 4 bases and the J segment 2 bases; nucleotides outside the gene matches: 11. CDR3 in amino acids: CASSSPVGLAGIQETQYF. CDR3 coding DNA: TGTGCCAGCAGCTCGCCAGTGGGACTAGCGGGTATACAAGAGACCCAGTACTTC.

The rearrangement joins TRBV14 to TRBJ1-1, with TRBD1 matching 9 bases. Germline values: CDR1 SGHDN, CDR2 FVKESK. The CDR3 contains 17 residues. V gave up 3 bases and J gave up 4 bases; unmatched junction bases: 12. CDR3 residues: CASSHWVGTGRPTEAFF. DNA of the CDR3: TGTGCCAGCAGCCATTGGGTTGGGACAGGGCGACCCACTGAAGCTTTCTTT.